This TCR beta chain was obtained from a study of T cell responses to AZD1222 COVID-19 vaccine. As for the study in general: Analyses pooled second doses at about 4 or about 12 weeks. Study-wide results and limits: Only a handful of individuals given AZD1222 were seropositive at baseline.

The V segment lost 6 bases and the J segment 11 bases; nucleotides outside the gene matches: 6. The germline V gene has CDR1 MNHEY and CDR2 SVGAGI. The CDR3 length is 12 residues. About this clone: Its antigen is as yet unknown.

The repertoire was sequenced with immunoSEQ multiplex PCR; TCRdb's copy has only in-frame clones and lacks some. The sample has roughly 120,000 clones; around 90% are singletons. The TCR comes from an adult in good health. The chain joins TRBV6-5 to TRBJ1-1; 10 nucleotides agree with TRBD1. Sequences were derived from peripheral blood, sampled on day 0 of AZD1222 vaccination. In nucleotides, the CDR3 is TGTGCCAGCAGGACAGGGGGCCGGGAGGCTTTCTTT. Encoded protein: CASRTGGREAFF.